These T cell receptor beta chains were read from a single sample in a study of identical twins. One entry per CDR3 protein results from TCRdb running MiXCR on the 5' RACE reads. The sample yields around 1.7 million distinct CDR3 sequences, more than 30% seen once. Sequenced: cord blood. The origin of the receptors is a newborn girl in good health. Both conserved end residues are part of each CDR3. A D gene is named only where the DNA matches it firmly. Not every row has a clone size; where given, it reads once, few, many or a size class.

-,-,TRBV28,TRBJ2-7,TGTGCCAGCAAAATCACGGGACAAGCCTACGAGCAGTACTTC,CASKITGQAYEQYF
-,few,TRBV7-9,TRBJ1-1,TGTGCCAGCAGCTTAGCCGAGCCGAACACTGAAGCTTTCTTT,CASSLAEPNTEAFF
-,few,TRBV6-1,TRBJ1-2,TGTGCCAGCAGTGAAGGGGGGTTTTTTTATGGCTACACCTTC,CASSEGGFFYGYTF
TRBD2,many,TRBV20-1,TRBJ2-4,TGCAGTGCCCCAAGCGGGGTTCAGTACTTC,CSAPSGVQYF
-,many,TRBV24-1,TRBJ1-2,TGTGCCAACGGCAAGGGAAGCCCTTTCTATGGCTACACCTTC,CANGKGSPFYGYTF
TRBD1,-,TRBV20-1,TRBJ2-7,TGCAGTGCTAGTAGGGCAGGGGGACCCCCCTACGAGCAGTACTTC,CSASRAGGPPYEQYF
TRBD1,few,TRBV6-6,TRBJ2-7,TGTGCCAGCACTAAAACAGGGGGCGCAGGTTTGTCATACGAGCAGTACTTC,CASTKTGGAGLSYEQYF
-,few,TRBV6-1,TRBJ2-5,TGTGCCAGCAGCAAACCGCCGGGTGGAGAGACCCAGTACTTC,CASSKPPGGETQYF
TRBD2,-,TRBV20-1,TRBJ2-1,TGCAGTGCTAATGCGGGGGGGGACAATGAGCAGTTCTTC,CSANAGGDNEQFF
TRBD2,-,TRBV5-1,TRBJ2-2,TGCGCCAGCAGCTTGGTGGCTAGCGGGAACACCGGGGAGCTGTTTTTT,CASSLVASGNTGELFF
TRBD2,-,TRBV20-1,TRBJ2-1,TGCAGTGGGGACGGACTAGCGGGGGGCTACAATGAGCAGTTCTTC,CSGDGLAGGYNEQFF
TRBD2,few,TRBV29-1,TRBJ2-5,TGCAGCGTTGAAGTTTCAGGGCGGGGGGGAGAGCAGTACTTC,CSVEVSGRGGEQYF
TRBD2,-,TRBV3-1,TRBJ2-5,TGTGCCAGCAGCCAGCTCACCGGACTAGCGGGAAGGGAGACCCAGTACTTC,CASSQLTGLAGRETQYF
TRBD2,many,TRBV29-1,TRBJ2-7,TGCAGCGCTTTAGCGGGAGACTTCAACGAGCAGTACTTC,CSALAGDFNEQYF